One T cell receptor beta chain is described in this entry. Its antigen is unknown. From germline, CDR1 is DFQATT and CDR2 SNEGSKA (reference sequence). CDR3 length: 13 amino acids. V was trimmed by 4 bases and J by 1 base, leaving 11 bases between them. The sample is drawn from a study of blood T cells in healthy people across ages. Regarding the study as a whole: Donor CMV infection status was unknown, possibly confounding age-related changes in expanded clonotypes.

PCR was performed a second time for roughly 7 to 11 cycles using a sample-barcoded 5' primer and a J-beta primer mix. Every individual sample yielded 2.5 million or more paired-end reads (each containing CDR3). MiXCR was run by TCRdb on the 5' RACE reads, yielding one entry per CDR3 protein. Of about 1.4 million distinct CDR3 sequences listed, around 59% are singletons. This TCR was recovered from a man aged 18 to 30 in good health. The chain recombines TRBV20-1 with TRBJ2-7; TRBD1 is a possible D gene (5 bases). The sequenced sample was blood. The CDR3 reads CSANHGQSYEQYF. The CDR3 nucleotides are TGCAGTGCTAACCACGGACAATCCTACGAGCAGTACTTC.